The 25 T cell receptor beta chains below were found in one sample sequenced in a study of T cell repertoires in cytomegalovirus infection. TCRdb ran MiXCR on the reads and lists one entry per CDR3 protein. The sample lists 700,000 to 850,000 distinct CDR3 sequences, 30% to 35% occurring once. No antigen has been assigned to these receptors. Sample: cultured CD8+ T cells from PBMCs, taken from culture after CMV antigen stimulation. These receptors were collected from a human donor in good health (CMV status not recorded). Some clones in this sample may be carry-over from other donors' samples.

This clonotype was counted a few times. The chain employs TRBV7-8 and TRBJ2-3, with D perhaps TRBD1 (5 bases). Germline lookup yields CDR1 SGHVS and CDR2 FQNEAQ. This CDR3 comprises 17 residues. V lost 2 bases, J lost 2 bases, and 17 bases lay in between. Written as DNA, the CDR3 is TGTGCCAGCAGCTTAAAGCCCCCTCGACAGTTCACAGATACGCAGTATTTT. This gives the protein CASSLKPPRQFTDTQYF.

This chain connects TRBV12-3 or TRBV12-4 to TRBJ2-2, with no clear D. V was pared by 4 bases and J by 6 bases, with 9 bases between. The CDR3 is 13 residues long. CDR3 sequence (DNA): TGTGCCAGCAGTTCAGCCGGTGCCGGGGAGCTGTTTTTT. As protein: CASSSAGAGELFF.

This chain uses TRBV19 with TRBJ1-3; D gene unclear. The CDR3 runs to 17 residues. Germline loops: CDR1 LNHDA, CDR2 SQIVND (reference sequence). The V and J ends lost 3 bases and 2 bases respectively, with 17 bases between them. For the CDR3, the DNA is TGTGCCAGTAGTATGAGAGATCTTCGTCGGGCTGGAAACACCATATATTTT. Amino acids: CASSMRDLRRAGNTIYF.

This clonotype was found a few times. The chain has TRBV12-3 or TRBV12-4 and TRBJ2-6; D unclear. Trimming stripped 5 bases from V and 2 bases from J, with 16 bases between. The length of the CDR3 is 17 residues. The CDR3 loop is CASSPGPDPTGANVLTF. The CDR3 region has the DNA TGTGCCAGCAGTCCTGGGCCAGACCCCACTGGGGCCAACGTCCTGACTTTC.

The gene calls are TRBV5-6 and TRBJ2-7; 7 nucleotides align to TRBD2. Germline V CDR1 and CDR2: SGHDT, YYEEEE. CDR3 length: 17 residues. The ends lost 4 bases at V and 4 bases at J; junction bases unmatched: 17. The CDR3 coding sequence is TGTGCCAGCAGCCTGAGGGGAGGGCAGATTAAACCTTACGAGCAGTACTTC. Translating it yields CASSLRGGQIKPYEQYF.

A few counts support this clonotype. The chain carries TRBV6-2 or TRBV6-3 and TRBJ2-2; 10 bases align to TRBD1. Germline CDR1 is MNHEY and CDR2 is SVGEGT. Trimming took 0 bases from V and 0 from J; bases not matched to a gene: 1. The CDR3 runs to 17 residues. CDR3: CASSYSGQGANTGELFF. CDR3 nucleotide sequence: TGTGCCAGCAGTTACTCAGGACAGGGGGCGAACACCGGGGAGCTGTTTTTT.

In its sample, this clonotype was seen a few times. V gene TRBV6-2 or TRBV6-3 combines with J gene TRBJ2-1; TRBD2 agrees at 11 bases. The V and J ends lost 5 bases and 9 bases, in that order; junction bases with no gene match: 12. CDR3 length: 16 amino acids. CDR1 and CDR2 (germline): MNHEY, SVGEGT. CDR3 sequence: CASSPLEIAGGGEQFF. CDR3 nucleotides: TGTGCCAGCAGTCCACTCGAGATAGCGGGGGGGGGTGAGCAGTTCTTC.

Only a few counts were recorded for this clonotype. The genes are TRBV7-9 and TRBJ2-7, with unresolved D. V was trimmed by 0 bases and J by 0 bases, leaving 12 bases between them. The length of the CDR3 is 16 residues. Germline V gene data show CDR1 as SEHNR and CDR2 as FQNEAQ (reference sequence). This CDR3 is CASSLAHSATSYEQYF. DNA of the CDR3: TGTGCCAGCAGCTTAGCCCACTCGGCGACCTCCTACGAGCAGTACTTC.

The table lists this clonotype with many counts. The genes are TRBV6-1 and TRBJ2-2; TRBD2 might be the D (7 bases). The CDR3 totals 17 residues. Germline V gives CDR1 MNHNS, CDR2 SASEGT. V gave up 8 bases and J gave up 1 base, with 20 bases separating them. For the CDR3, the DNA is TGTGCCAGCCCTCGAAGGGAGGGGGGTTTGAACACCGGGGAGCTGTTTTTT. This gives the protein CASPRREGGLNTGELFF.

The sample holds a few counts of this clonotype. The V and J genes are TRBV12-3 or TRBV12-4 and TRBJ1-2; 10 bases agree with TRBD1. J gave up 8 bases and V 3 bases, and 12 bases lay outside the gene matches. This CDR3 contains 16 residues. The CDR3 spells CASSFETGGAGPGYTF. The CDR3 DNA follows: TGTGCCAGCAGTTTCGAGACAGGGGGCGCTGGTCCCGGCTACACCTTC.

CDR3 region: CASSQGLGGGIQETQYF. The CDR3 coding sequence is TGCGCCAGCAGCCAAGGTTTAGGGGGGGGGATTCAAGAGACCCAGTACTTC. The rearrangement uses TRBV4-3 and TRBJ2-5; weak D call: TRBD2 (7 bases). This CDR3 region has 17 residues. Between the trimmed V and J ends, which lost 1 base and 2 bases, there was a span of 17 bases. CDR1 LGHNA and CDR2 YSLEER come from the germline V gene.

This clonotype has just one count. Given a much more abundant clone one base away, this may be a read error. This chain uses TRBV7-6 with TRBJ2-2; a weak D match, TRBD2 (6 bases). Per the germline V gene, CDR1 is SGHVS and CDR2 is FNYEAQ. CDR3 length: 15 amino acids. The chain's CDR3 is CANSLDVGRPGELFF. CDR3 DNA sequence: TGTGCCAACAGCTTAGATGTGGGGAGGCCCGGGGAGCTGTTTTTT. The full variable domain, completed using reference TRBV7-6 and TRBJ2-2, is GAGVSQSPRYKVTKRGQDVALRCDPISGHVSLYWYRQALGQGPEFLTYFNYEAQQDKSGLPNDRFSAERPEGSISTLTIQRTEQRDSAMYRCANSLDVGRPGELFFGEGSRLTVL.

V usage is TRBV19 and J usage is TRBJ2-5; D tentatively fits TRBD1 or TRBD2 (6 bases each). CDR3 length: 14 residues. The germline V gene encodes CDR1 LNHDA and CDR2 SQIVND (reference sequence). V gave up 7 bases and J gave up 7 bases, with 19 bases separating them. CDR3 protein: CASIGRGSEGTQYF. For the CDR3, the DNA is TGTGCCAGTATCGGCAGGGGATCGGAGGGGACCCAGTACTTC. The full variable domain, with the rest looked up from reference TRBV19 and TRBJ2-5, is DGGITQSPKYLFRKEGQNVTLSCEQNLNHDAMYWYRQDPGQGLRLIYYSQIVNDFQKGDIAEGYSVSREKKESFPLTVTSAQKNPTAFYLCASIGRGSEGTQYFGPGTRLLVL.

There are a few counts of this clonotype. J is TRBJ2-2 and V is TRBV12-3 or TRBV12-4; D is unresolved. Trimming took 3 bases from V and 10 from J, leaving 9 bases between them. The length of the CDR3 is 12 residues. Here the CDR3 DNA reads TGTGCCAGCAGTTTCTCGGAAGTGGAGCTGTTTTTT. It codes for CASSFSEVELFF.

There are a few counts of this clonotype. The rearrangement joins TRBV28 to TRBJ2-4; 12 bases are shared with TRBD1. The CDR3 extends over 16 amino acids. J gave up 6 bases and V 1 base, and 4 bases lay outside the gene matches. The V gene's germline CDR1 is MDHEN and CDR2 SYDVKM. In nucleotides, the CDR3 is TGTGCCAGCAGTTTATTTGGGACAGGGGGCGCAAACATTCAGTACTTC. Translating gives CASSLFGTGGANIQYF.

The CDR3 here is CASSYTGEMTEAFF. In nucleotides, the CDR3 is TGTGCCAGCAGCTACACAGGGGAAATGACTGAAGCTTTCTTT. V gene TRBV7-2 combines with J gene TRBJ1-1; 7 bases agree with TRBD1. This CDR3 contains 14 residues. J lost 5 bases, V lost 4 bases, and 7 bases had no gene match. The germline V gene encodes CDR1 SGHTA and CDR2 FQGNSA.

V gene TRBV27 combines with J gene TRBJ1-6, with 7 positions matching TRBD1. The CDR3 has 19 residues. Per the germline V gene, CDR1 is MNHEY and CDR2 is SMNVEV (reference sequence). V lost 8 bases, J lost 0 bases, and 16 bases stayed unmatched. The CDR3 DNA sequence: TGTGCCAGCCGATCCGGGACAGCCTTTTTCAGCTCCTATAATTCACCCCTCCACTTT. It is translated as CASRSGTAFFSSYNSPLHF.

In its sample, this clonotype was seen a few times. The chain couples TRBV7-9 to TRBJ1-5, with D possibly TRBD1 on 6 matching bases. Germline CDR1 reads SEHNR; CDR2 reads FQNEAQ (reference sequence). V was shortened by 0 bases and J by 1 base, with 13 bases between the two germline ends. The CDR3 length is 17 residues. This CDR3 is CASSLAEGGISNQPQHF. The DNA for the CDR3 is TGTGCCAGCAGCTTAGCCGAGGGGGGGATAAGCAATCAGCCCCAGCATTTT.

The chain carries TRBV5-1 and TRBJ1-1; D is unclear. Trimming took 3 bases from V and 0 from J, leaving 9 bases between them. The CDR3 spans 14 residues. Germline V gives CDR1 SGHRS, CDR2 YFSETQ. CDR3: CASSSGPVNTEAFF. The DNA for the CDR3 is TGCGCCAGCAGCTCCGGGCCGGTGAACACTGAAGCTTTCTTT.

Only one count was recorded for this clonotype. Since a much larger clone is just one base distant, this may be a read error. V is TRBV7-2 and J is TRBJ1-1; TRBD1 might be the D (5 bases). The CDR3 totals 15 residues. The V end lost 5 bases, the J end lost 10 bases, and 23 bases lay between the germline ends. Germline CDR1 is SGHTA and CDR2 is FQGNSA. CDR3 bases: TGTGCCAGCAGCACCAAATCCGGGACGGCGGTTCGAGCTTTCTTT. It encodes CASSTKSGTAVRAFF.

V usage is TRBV27 and J usage is TRBJ2-3; D not resolved. This CDR3 has 11 amino acids. CDR1 is MNHEY and CDR2 is SMNVEV in the germline V gene (reference sequence). V lost 9 bases and J lost 9, with 13 bases in between. The CDR3 DNA reads TGTGCCAGGGGAAGCGCGCGGACGCAGTATTTT. It encodes CARGSARTQYF.

The rearrangement joins TRBV27 to TRBJ2-2; no definite D call. Trimming cost V 2 bases and J 7 bases, with 5 bases left between them. From germline, CDR1 is MNHEY and CDR2 SMNVEV (reference sequence). The CDR3 has 12 residues. The CDR3 reads CASSLDDGELFF. The DNA of the CDR3 is TGTGCCAGCAGTTTAGACGACGGGGAGCTGTTTTTT.

This chain links TRBV7-6 with TRBJ2-2; a weak D match, TRBD1 (5 bases). The CDR3 has 15 amino acids. V lost 5 bases and J 6 bases, leaving 16 bases between the germline ends. The germline V gene has CDR1 SGHVS and CDR2 FNYEAQ. The CDR3 loop is CASSPRASPSGELFF. The DNA of the CDR3 is TGTGCCAGCAGCCCCAGGGCCAGCCCCTCCGGGGAGCTGTTTTTT.

This clonotype was observed a few times. This rearrangement joins TRBV6-5 to TRBJ2-2, with 12 positions matching TRBD2. V trimming: 0 bases; J trimming: 3 bases; junction bases outside the gene matches: 14. CDR3 length equals 21 residues. The germline gives CDR1 MNHEY, CDR2 SVGAGI. The CDR3 is CASSYSPLTLTSGGYTGELFF. CDR3 in DNA: TGTGCCAGCAGTTACTCTCCACTGACATTGACTAGCGGGGGATACACCGGGGAGCTGTTTTTT.

This chain uses TRBV13 with TRBJ1-2, with TRBD1 matching over 9 bases. This CDR3 is built from 14 residues. Unmatched junction bases numbered 7, after V lost 7 bases and J lost 4 bases. The germline V gene has CDR1 PRHDT and CDR2 FYEKMQ (reference sequence). The CDR3 reads CASTGTGFGYGYTF. CDR3 DNA sequence: TGTGCCAGCACTGGGACAGGGTTCGGCTATGGCTACACCTTC.